This T cell receptor beta chain was sequenced during a study of graft-versus-host responses after intestinal transplantation. At the level of the study: Every one of the recipients received anti-thymocyte globulin induction and afterwards took tacrolimus and steroids for about 3 years. Points from the study as a whole: Allografts carried high graft-versus-host to host-versus-graft clonal ratios in patients having graft-donor T cell macrochimerism. Association was observed between peak circulating GvH clone levels and early post-transplant HvG declines. GvH clonotypes were identified within recipient marrow, with a subset emerging first in ileum or blood.

To note about this clone: Antigen: not known.

Profiled with immunoSEQ multiplex PCR; TCRdb holds only in-frame clones, not every one. This repertoire shows about 88,000 clones, approximately 89% found once; its top ten account for about 0.38%. The material sequenced was unstimulated CD4+ T cells sorted from spleen or lymph node cells, taken before transplant. The origin of this receptor is a human donor who was the organ donor for an intestinal transplant.

The CDR3 region is CASSRTMTGTFSNQPQHF. The DNA of the CDR3 is TGCGCCAGCAGCCGCACTATGACCGGGACATTTAGCAATCAGCCCCAGCATTTT. V gene TRBV4-1 combines with J gene TRBJ1-5; perhaps TRBD1 as D (6 bases). V was cut by 4 bases and J by 0 bases, with 19 bases left in between. Germline CDR1 MGHRA, CDR2 YSYEKL. The CDR3 contains 18 residues.